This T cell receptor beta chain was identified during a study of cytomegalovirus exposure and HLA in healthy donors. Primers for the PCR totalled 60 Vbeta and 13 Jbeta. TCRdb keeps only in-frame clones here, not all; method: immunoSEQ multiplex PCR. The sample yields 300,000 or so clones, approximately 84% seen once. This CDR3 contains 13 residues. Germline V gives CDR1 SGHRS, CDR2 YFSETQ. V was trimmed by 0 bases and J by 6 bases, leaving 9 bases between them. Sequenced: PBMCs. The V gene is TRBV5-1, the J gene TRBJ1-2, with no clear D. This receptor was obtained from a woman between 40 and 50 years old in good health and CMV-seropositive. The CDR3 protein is CASSLVGVNGYTF. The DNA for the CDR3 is TGCGCCAGCAGCTTGGTCGGGGTCAATGGCTACACCTTC.